Below are 25 T cell receptor beta chains sequenced from a single sample in a study of Graves' ophthalmopathy and Graves' hyperthyroidism. The TCR beta CDR3 regions underwent amplification from RNA transcripts. Second-round multiplex PCR came after a first-round RT-PCR that employed HTBI primers. TCRdb passed the multiplex PCR reads through MiXCR, listing each CDR3 protein once. The sample records almost 750,000 distinct CDR3 sequences, approximately 40% being singletons. Sequencing used peripheral blood. Receptors were obtained from an adult man with Graves' ophthalmopathy.

This clonotype was counted only a few times. The chain combines TRBV7-9 with TRBJ2-7; TRBD2 matches 11 bases. The junction had 15 bases not matched to a gene; V was cut back by 4 bases and J by 7 bases. The CDR3 sequence is 17 residues long. Germline CDR1 and CDR2: SEHNR and FQNEAQ (reference sequence). In DNA, the CDR3 is TGTGCCAGCAGCTCGGGACTAGCGGAGACTACTCCTTGGGAGCAGTACTTC. It is translated as CASSSGLAETTPWEQYF. The entire variable domain, with the rest obtained from reference TRBV7-9 and TRBJ2-7, is as follows: DTGVSQNPRHKITKRGQNVTFRCDPISEHNRLYWYRQTLGQGPEFLTYFQNEAQLEKSRLLSDRFSAERPKGSFSTLEIQRTEQGDSAMYLCASSSGLAETTPWEQYFGPGTRLTVT.

As for this clonotype: This clone may be a read error of a much larger clone one base away. The chain is built from TRBV11-1 and TRBJ2-7, with unresolved D. The germline CDR1 and CDR2 sequences are SGHAT and FQDESV (reference sequence). This CDR3 is built from 14 residues. The CDR3 is CASSLGHGSCEQYF. In DNA form, the CDR3 reads TGTGCCAGCAGCTTAGGGCACGGTTCCTGCGAGCAGTACTTC. Based on the CDR3 plus reference TRBV11-1 and TRBJ2-7, the full variable domain is EAEVAQSPRYKITEKSQAVAFWCDPISGHATLYWYRQILGQGPELLVQFQDESVVDDSQLPKDRFSAERLKGVDSTLKIQPAELGDSAMYLCASSLGHGSCEQYFGPGTRLTVT.

V is TRBV24-1 and J is TRBJ1-5, with 9 bases fitting TRBD1. The germline V gene encodes CDR1 KGHDR and CDR2 SFDVKD. The CDR3 contains 15 residues. The J segment lost 7 bases and the V segment lost 11 bases, leaving 14 bases of the junction unmatched. In nucleotides, the CDR3 is TGTGCCAGCACTGAAGGAGGGACAGGGCACCAGCCCCAGCATTTT. It yields the protein CASTEGGTGHQPQHF.

The J gene is TRBJ1-2, the V gene TRBV2, with 8 bases identical to TRBD1. CDR1 and CDR2 from the germline V gene are SNHLY and FYNNEI. V dropped 8 bases and J dropped 3; count of bases not matched to a gene: 14. The CDR3 contains 16 residues. The CDR3 region has the DNA TGTGCCAGCTCACCACTGACGCGCAGGGGGCACTATGGCTACACCTTC. Translated, it gives CASSPLTRRGHYGYTF.

Points on this clonotype: A read error is possible here, since a much larger clone lies one base away. The gene calls are TRBV10-3 and TRBJ1-1; no clear D. There are 13 residues in the CDR3. Germline lookup yields CDR1 ENHRY and CDR2 SYGVKD. In DNA form, the CDR3 reads TGTGCCAGCAGTTTTTCGGGGTACACTGAAGCTTTCTTT. It yields the protein CASSFSGYTEAFF.

This chain joins TRBV5-1 and TRBJ2-5; D gene ambiguous. This CDR3 contains 15 residues. Germline assignment: CDR1 SGHRS and CDR2 YFSETQ. The V and J ends lost 1 base and 1 base respectively, with 11 bases between them. Here the CDR3 reads CASSLWQDPQETQYF. DNA of the CDR3: TGCGCCAGCAGCTTGTGGCAGGACCCCCAAGAGACCCAGTACTTC.

J is TRBJ2-2 and V is TRBV7-9; D call uncertain. Germline V gene data show CDR1 as SEHNR and CDR2 as FQNEAQ (reference sequence). With 2 bases removed from V and 2 bases from J, the gap between germline ends came to 15 bases. This CDR3 is built from 17 residues. CDR3 protein: CASSLNVETLNTGELFF. CDR3 DNA: TGTGCCAGCAGCTTAAATGTAGAAACCCTAAACACCGGGGAGCTGTTTTTT.

The genes are TRBV29-1 and TRBJ1-3; unclear D gene. Germline V gene sequence: CDR1 SQVTM, CDR2 ANQGSEA. This CDR3 has 14 residues. V lost 4 bases and J 8 bases, leaving 18 bases between the germline ends. The CDR3 DNA follows: TGCAGCGTTGGAGGAAAGGGCGATGGCTACACCATATATTTT. It encodes CSVGGKGDGYTIYF.

The chain couples TRBV27 to TRBJ1-1; D gene unclear. CDR3 size: 11 residues. V shed 6 bases and J shed 5 bases, with 7 bases lying between them. The germline V gene has CDR1 MNHEY and CDR2 SMNVEV (reference sequence). The CDR3 nucleotides are TGTGCCAGCAGCCGGGAAACTGAAGCTTTCTTT. Translated, it gives CASSRETEAFF.

The chain couples TRBV5-4 to TRBJ1-1; D is perhaps TRBD1 (6 bases). CDR1 is SGHNT and CDR2 is YYREEE in the germline V gene (reference sequence). The ends were cut back, 6 bases at V and 1 base at J, with 13 bases in the middle. The CDR3 runs 14 residues. DNA for the CDR3: TGTGCCAGCACCCTGGGGGCGGGGAACACTGAAGCTTTCTTT. This gives the protein CASTLGAGNTEAFF.

The chain employs TRBV14 and TRBJ2-7; 10 nucleotides align to TRBD1. CDR1 is SGHDN and CDR2 is FVKESK in the germline V gene. V gave up 6 bases and J gave up 2 bases; unmatched junction bases: 4. The CDR3 length is 14 residues. CDR3 in DNA: TGTGCCAGCAGTACGGACAGGGGGGCCTACGAGCAGTACTTC. Its translation is CASSTDRGAYEQYF.

Regarding this clonotype: The CDR3 end shows no conserved phenylalanine or tryptophan, and so a read error is likely. The DNA is left out, because the CDR3 cannot be placed on it with certainty; the CDR3 is given as TCRdb lists it. V gene TRBV2 combines with J gene TRBJ1-1; no check of the table's D call, TRBD1, against the DNA was made. In germline, CDR1 is SNHLY, CDR2 FYNNEI. With termini counted, the CDR3 has 8 amino acids. This CDR3 is CASSRQGV.

The chain carries TRBV7-9 and TRBJ2-5; 8 bases agree with TRBD2. This CDR3 has 15 residues. Germline values: CDR1 SEHNR, CDR2 FQNEAQ (reference sequence). Trimming cost V 7 bases and J 5 bases; bases outside gene matches: 12. CDR3 region: CASTSGGASSETQYF. The CDR3 bases are TGTGCCAGCACTTCGGGAGGGGCGAGCTCTGAGACCCAGTACTTC.

The genes are TRBV7-9 and TRBJ1-6; possible D gene TRBD1, 5 bases. CDR3 length: 13 residues. The V and J ends lost 6 bases and 11 bases respectively, with 14 bases between them. Germline-derived CDR1 and CDR2 are SEHNR and FQNEAQ (reference sequence). CDR3 nucleotides: TGTGCCAGCAGTTACCCAGGGTGGACACCCCTCCACTTT. The encoded protein is CASSYPGWTPLHF. Complete variable domain (other parts from reference TRBV7-9 and TRBJ1-6): DTGVSQNPRHKITKRGQNVTFRCDPISEHNRLYWYRQTLGQGPEFLTYFQNEAQLEKSRLLSDRFSAERPKGSFSTLEIQRTEQGDSAMYLCASSYPGWTPLHFGNGTRLTVT.

This clonotype was seen only a few times. The chain employs TRBV7-8 and TRBJ1-5; 7 positions agree with TRBD1. V gave up 2 bases and J gave up 3 bases; unmatched junction bases: 4. The CDR3 spans 15 residues. Per the germline V gene, CDR1 is SGHVS and CDR2 is FQNEAQ. Here the CDR3 DNA reads TGTGCCAGCAGCTTATCGGGACAGCACAATCAGCCCCAGCATTTT. The encoded protein is CASSLSGQHNQPQHF.

This clonotype was observed a single time. This chain uses TRBV12-3 or TRBV12-4 with TRBJ2-7; D is unclear. Trimming pared 6 bases from V and 2 bases from J, leaving 8 bases between. The length of the CDR3 is 12 residues. CDR3 sequence reads: CASRLRTYEQYF. The CDR3 DNA reads TGTGCCAGCAGACTACGAACCTACGAGCAGTACTTC.

This clonotype appeared a few times. The junction departs from the called germline gene at one end, perhaps through a read error. CDR3 DNA: TGTGCCAGCAGTGAAGGGGGGCTCGGAGCTTTCTTT. Protein product: CASSEGGLGAFF. The rearrangement links TRBV10-3 to TRBJ1-1; tentative D call: TRBD1 (6 bases). The germline V gene encodes CDR1 ENHRY and CDR2 SYGVKD. The length of the CDR3 is 12 residues.

This clonotype was recorded once. This chain uses TRBV10-2 with TRBJ1-6; TRBD1 aligns across 8 bases. Germline trimming cut 3 bases from V and 9 bases from J; bases unmatched to any gene: 7. This CDR3 is 15 amino acids long. Germline V gene lookup returns CDR1 WSHSY and CDR2 SAAADI. CDR3 protein: CASSEDGQGGSPLHF. The CDR3 region has the DNA TGCGCCAGCAGTGAAGATGGACAGGGCGGTTCACCCCTCCACTTT.

The V call is TRBV19, the J call TRBJ1-5; D remains unclear. Germline loops: CDR1 LNHDA, CDR2 SQIVND (reference sequence). Trimming shortened V by 2 bases and J by 4 bases, and 12 bases separated the two germline ends. The CDR3 length is 15 residues. CDR3: CASSITAGGNQPQHF. As DNA, the CDR3 is TGTGCCAGTAGTATAACCGCAGGCGGAAATCAGCCCCAGCATTTT.

This clonotype was observed a handful of times. The chain has TRBV19 and TRBJ1-5; D might be TRBD1 (5 bases). Trimming shortened V by 3 bases and J by 6 bases, and 15 bases separated the two germline ends. Germline V gene sequence: CDR1 LNHDA, CDR2 SQIVND (reference sequence). The CDR3 runs 15 residues. CDR3 loop: CASSIRGADPQPQHF. The CDR3 nucleotides are TGTGCCAGTAGTATTCGCGGGGCCGATCCTCAGCCCCAGCATTTT.

Ten or more counts support this clonotype. The rearrangement joins TRBV11-2 to TRBJ1-1; D is uncertain. Looked up from germline, CDR1 is SGHAT and CDR2 is FQNNGV. The CDR3 contains 13 residues. V lost 0 bases and J lost 8, with 10 bases in between. The CDR3 DNA reads TGTGCCAGCAGCTTAGACCTTAGGGCCGAAGCTTTCTTT. This sequence encodes CASSLDLRAEAFF.

This clonotype was seen a handful of times. V is TRBV10-2 and J is TRBJ2-7, with D unclear. The germline CDR1 and CDR2 sequences are WSHSY and SAAADI. There are 11 residues in the CDR3. V was clipped by 1 base and J by 5 bases, with 3 bases between them. The CDR3 DNA sequence: TGCGCCAGCAGTGAGTTTAACGAGCAGTACTTC. It translates to CASSEFNEQYF.

This clonotype was counted only a few times. This chain joins TRBV6-1 and TRBJ2-5; 9 bases are a match to TRBD2. The germline CDR1 and CDR2 sequences are MNHNS and SASEGT. The CDR3 extends over 15 amino acids. V shed 5 bases, J shed 2 bases, and the junction held 6 bases outside the gene matches. The CDR3 DNA sequence: TGTGCCAGCAGTTATCTAGCGGGAAAACAAGAGACCCAGTACTTC. Translation gives CASSYLAGKQETQYF.

This clonotype has only a few counts. This may arise from a read error, as a much more abundant clone is one base away. The chain couples TRBV7-9 to TRBJ1-2; no firm D call. The CDR3 has 12 residues. The V gene's germline CDR1 is SEHNR and CDR2 FQNEAQ (reference sequence). The ends were cut back, 3 bases at V and 3 bases at J, with 5 bases in the middle. CDR3 region: CASSFGDYGYTF. The CDR3 DNA sequence: TGTGCCAGCAGCTTCGGGGACTATGGCTACACCTTC.

This clonotype was recorded at least ten times. The V call is TRBV7-2, the J call TRBJ1-1, with D perhaps TRBD1 (5 bases). This CDR3 is 13 amino acids long. Trimming shortened V by 1 base and J by 8 bases, and 11 bases separated the two germline ends. CDR1 is SGHTA and CDR2 is FQGNSA in the germline V gene. For the CDR3, the DNA is TGTGCCAGCAGCTTAGGGATCTGGGACGAAGCTTTCTTT. Amino acid sequence: CASSLGIWDEAFF.